The source of this T cell receptor (beta chain) is a study of T cell changes during pregnancy in multiple sclerosis. Clones were sequenced by immunoSEQ multiplex PCR, and TCRdb holds only the in-frame ones, with some missing. This sample yields approximately 99,000 clones, of which about nine tenths are seen a single time; approximately 0.8% belongs to the top ten. Germline CDR1 reads LNHDA; CDR2 reads SQIVND (reference sequence). The V end lost 4 bases, the J end lost 6 bases, and 18 bases lay between the germline ends. The CDR3 extends over 15 amino acids. This material consisted of peripheral blood, taken in the second trimester of pregnancy. The chain has TRBV19 and TRBJ1-1; D may be TRBD1 (6 bases). This TCR was sampled from a female donor in good health, enrolled as a control in a pregnancy study. CDR3 protein: CASSTRGRGVAEAFF. The CDR3 DNA follows: TGTGCCAGTAGTACCAGGGGTCGGGGGGTCGCTGAAGCTTTCTTT.